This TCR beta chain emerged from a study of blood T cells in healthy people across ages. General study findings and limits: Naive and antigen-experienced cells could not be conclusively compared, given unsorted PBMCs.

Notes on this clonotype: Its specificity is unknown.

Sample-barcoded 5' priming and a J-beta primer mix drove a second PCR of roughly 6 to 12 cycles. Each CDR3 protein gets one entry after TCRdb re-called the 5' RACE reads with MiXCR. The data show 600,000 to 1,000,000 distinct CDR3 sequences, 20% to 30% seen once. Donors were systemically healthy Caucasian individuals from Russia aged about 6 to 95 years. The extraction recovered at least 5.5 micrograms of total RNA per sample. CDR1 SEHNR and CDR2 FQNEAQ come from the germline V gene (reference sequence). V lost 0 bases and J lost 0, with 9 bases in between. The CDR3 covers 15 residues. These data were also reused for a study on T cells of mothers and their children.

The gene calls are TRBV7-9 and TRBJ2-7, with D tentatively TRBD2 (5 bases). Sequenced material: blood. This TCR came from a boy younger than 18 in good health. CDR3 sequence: CASSLALGLSYEQYF. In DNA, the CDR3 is TGTGCCAGCAGCTTAGCGCTAGGACTCTCCTACGAGCAGTACTTC.